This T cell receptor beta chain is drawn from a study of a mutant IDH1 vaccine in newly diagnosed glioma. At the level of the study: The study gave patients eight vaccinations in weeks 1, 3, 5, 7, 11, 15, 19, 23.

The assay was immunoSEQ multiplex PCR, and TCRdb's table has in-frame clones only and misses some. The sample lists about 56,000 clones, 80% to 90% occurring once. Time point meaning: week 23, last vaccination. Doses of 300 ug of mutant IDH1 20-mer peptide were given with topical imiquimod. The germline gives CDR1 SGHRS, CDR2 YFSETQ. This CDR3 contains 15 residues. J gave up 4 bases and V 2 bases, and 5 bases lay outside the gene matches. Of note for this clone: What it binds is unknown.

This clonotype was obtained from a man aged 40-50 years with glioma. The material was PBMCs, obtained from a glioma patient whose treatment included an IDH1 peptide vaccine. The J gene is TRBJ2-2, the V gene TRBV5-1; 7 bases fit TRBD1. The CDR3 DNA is TGCGCCAGCAGCTTACAGGGGTCGAGCACCGGGGAGCTGTTTTTT. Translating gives CASSLQGSSTGELFF. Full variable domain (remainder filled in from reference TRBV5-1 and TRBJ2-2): KAGVTQTPRYLIKTRGQQVTLSCSPISGHRSVSWYQQTPGQGLQFLFEYFSETQRNKGNFPGRFSGRQFSNSRSEMNVSTLELGDSALYLCASSLQGSSTGELFFGEGSRLTVL.